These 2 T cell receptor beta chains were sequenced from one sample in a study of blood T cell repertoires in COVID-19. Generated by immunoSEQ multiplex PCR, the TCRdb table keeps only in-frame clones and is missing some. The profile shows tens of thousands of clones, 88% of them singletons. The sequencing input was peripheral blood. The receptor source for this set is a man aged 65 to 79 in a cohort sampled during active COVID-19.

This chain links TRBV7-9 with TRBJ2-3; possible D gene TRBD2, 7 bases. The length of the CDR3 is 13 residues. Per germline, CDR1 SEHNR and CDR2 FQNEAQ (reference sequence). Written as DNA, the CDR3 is TGTGCTGGGGGGGCCCTCGGGCCAGATACGCAGTATTTT. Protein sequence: CAGGALGPDTQYF.

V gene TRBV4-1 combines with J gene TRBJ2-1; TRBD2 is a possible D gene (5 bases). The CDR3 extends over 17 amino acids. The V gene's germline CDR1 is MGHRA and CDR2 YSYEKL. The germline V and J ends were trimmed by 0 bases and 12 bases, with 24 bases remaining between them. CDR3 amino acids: CASSQDISTRTAGVQFF. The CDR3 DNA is TGCGCCAGCAGCCAAGACATATCCACCCGGACCGCCGGGGTGCAGTTCTTC.